The 28 T cell receptor beta chains below were found in one sample sequenced in a study of T cells in Graves' hyperthyroidism and ophthalmopathy. RNA transcripts provided the source from which TCR beta CDR3 regions were amplified. Initially, a first-round RT-PCR of the TCR CDR3 employed the HTBI primer set. One entry per CDR3 protein results from TCRdb running MiXCR on the multiplex PCR reads. The profile shows 480,000 or so distinct CDR3 sequences, 46% of them singletons. Sequenced sample: peripheral blood or thyroid tissue (not recorded which). The receptors derive from an adult woman with Graves' disease, either hyperthyroidism or ophthalmopathy (not recorded which).

This clonotype was observed a few times. The V call is TRBV9, the J call TRBJ2-5; D ambiguous. Germline V gene data show CDR1 as SGDLS and CDR2 as YYNGEE. The CDR3 is made up of 14 amino acids. Trimming removed 0 bases from V and 4 bases from J, with 10 bases in between. The CDR3: CASSVDGRGETQYF. The DNA for the CDR3 is TGTGCCAGCAGCGTAGATGGGCGAGGAGAGACCCAGTACTTC.

Comments on this clonotype: It may be a read error: a sequence one base away is much more abundant. V is TRBV7-9 and J is TRBJ1-1; D unresolved. Germline CDR1 and CDR2: SEHNR and FQNEAQ (reference sequence). The CDR3 runs 13 residues. Between the trimmed V and J ends, which lost 4 bases and 1 base, there was a span of 7 bases. The CDR3 spells CASSYAENTEAFF. The CDR3 DNA reads as TGTGCCAGCAGCTACGCGGAGAACACTGAAGCTTTCTTT.

This clonotype was picked up a small number of times. V usage is TRBV20-1 and J usage is TRBJ2-2; unclear D gene. The CDR3 covers 13 residues. The germline V and J ends were trimmed by 0 bases and 7 bases, with 9 bases remaining between them. Germline V gene sequence: CDR1 DFQATT, CDR2 SNEGSKA (reference sequence). CDR3 residues: CSARDSEYGELFF. The CDR3 nucleotides are TGCAGTGCTAGAGATTCGGAATACGGGGAGCTGTTTTTT.

Comment on this clonotype: Since a much larger clone is just one base distant, this may be a read error. CDR3 sequence reads: CASSRVGFSHEQYF. CDR3 DNA sequence: TGTGCCAGCAGCAGAGTGGGGTTTTCCCACGAGCAGTACTTC. The rearrangement links TRBV6-1 to TRBJ2-7; D remains unclear. Trimming cost V 6 bases and J 5 bases, with 17 bases left between them. The CDR3 length is 14 residues. Germline CDR1 and CDR2: MNHNS and SASEGT.

This chain uses TRBV24-1 with TRBJ2-1; D is possibly TRBD2 (5 bases). Looked up from germline, CDR1 is KGHDR and CDR2 is SFDVKD. The CDR3 has 16 residues. The V end lost 2 bases, the J end lost 7 bases, and 17 bases lay between the germline ends. CDR3 loop: CATSDSYAGTWNEQFF. The CDR3 DNA is TGTGCCACCAGTGATTCCTACGCGGGCACTTGGAATGAGCAGTTCTTC.

The rearrangement joins TRBV6-1 to TRBJ1-6; D is perhaps TRBD1 (5 bases). Germline V gene data show CDR1 as MNHNS and CDR2 as SASEGT. This CDR3 region has 16 residues. V gave up 1 base and J gave up 7 bases, with 14 bases separating them. DNA for the CDR3: TGTGCCAGCAGTGAAGAACCGACAGCGCTAAATTCACCCCTCCACTTT. Its protein is CASSEEPTALNSPLHF.

A word on this clonotype: The junction shows a germline mismatch at one end, possibly a read error. The V call is TRBV5-6, the J call TRBJ2-6; D not resolved. Germline V lookup: CDR1 SGHDT, CDR2 YYEEEE. CDR3 size: 19 residues. The CDR3: CANSLGLVHYTPGANVLTF. The CDR3 DNA reads TGTGCCAACAGCTTGGGTTTGGTCCATTATACCCCTGGGGCCAACGTCCTGACTTTC. Drawing the rest from reference TRBV5-6 and TRBJ2-6, the complete variable domain is DAGVTQSPTHLIKTRGQQVTLRCSPKSGHDTVSWYQQALGQGPQFIFQYYEEEERQRGNFPDRFSGHQFPNYSSELNVNALLLGDSALYLCANSLGLVHYTPGANVLTFGAGSRLTVL.

V and J are TRBV20-1 and TRBJ2-7; D uncertain. Trimming left V 1 base short and J 2 bases short, with 12 bases between. Germline lookup yields CDR1 DFQATT and CDR2 SNEGSKA (reference sequence). The CDR3 extends over 14 amino acids. The CDR3 spells CSARAIISAYEQYF. The DNA of the CDR3 is TGCAGTGCTAGAGCCATCATCTCCGCCTACGAGCAGTACTTC.

J is TRBJ1-2 and V is TRBV6-1, with D maybe TRBD1 (5 bases). Trimming took 5 bases from V and 5 from J, leaving 15 bases between them. Per the germline V gene, CDR1 is MNHNS and CDR2 is SASEGT. The CDR3 has 14 residues. CDR3 sequence (DNA): TGTGCCAGCAGTTTAGCGGGGGAGGGTTATGGCTACACCTTC. It is translated as CASSLAGEGYGYTF.

This clonotype was detected ten times or more. CDR3 nucleotide sequence: TGTGCCAGCAGCTTAGGCCCCCAATCCTACGAGCAGTACTTC. The encoded protein is CASSLGPQSYEQYF. The chain carries TRBV7-9 and TRBJ2-7, with D unclear. The V end was cut by 1 base, the J end by 1 base, with 8 bases between. Germline V lookup: CDR1 SEHNR, CDR2 FQNEAQ (reference sequence). This CDR3 contains 14 residues.

This clonotype was picked up many times. The chain joins TRBV5-1 to TRBJ2-6, with D perhaps matching TRBD1 (6 bases). The ends were cut back, 0 bases at V and 0 bases at J, with 7 bases in the middle. This CDR3 has 16 amino acids. Germline assignment: CDR1 SGHRS and CDR2 YFSETQ. The CDR3 coding sequence is TGCGCCAGCAGCTTGGGGGACACCTCTGGGGCCAACGTCCTGACTTTC. Translation: CASSLGDTSGANVLTF.

The genes are TRBV7-8 and TRBJ1-5; D is perhaps TRBD1 (5 bases). The germline CDR1 and CDR2 sequences are SGHVS and FQNEAQ. Trimming took 10 bases from V and 3 from J, leaving 13 bases between them. This CDR3 comprises 13 residues. CDR3 coding DNA: TGTGCCATCACCGGGACCCCCAATCAGCCCCAGCATTTT. This translates into CAITGTPNQPQHF.

The chain combines TRBV20-1 with TRBJ2-2; no definite D call. V was trimmed by 5 bases and J by 8 bases, leaving 18 bases between them. The CDR3 runs to 14 residues. Germline V gives CDR1 DFQATT, CDR2 SNEGSKA (reference sequence). CDR3 loop: CSARTAEGPGELFF. DNA of the CDR3: TGCAGTGCTCGGACCGCTGAAGGGCCGGGGGAGCTGTTTTTT.

The V and J genes are TRBV7-6 and TRBJ2-5; D might be TRBD2 (5 bases). V lost 2 bases to trimming and J lost 5 bases, with 12 bases between them. CDR1 SGHVS and CDR2 FNYEAQ come from the germline V gene. CDR3 length equals 14 residues. The CDR3 sequence is CASSLSRGGETQYF. CDR3 sequence (DNA): TGTGCCAGCAGCTTAAGCCGGGGTGGTGAGACCCAGTACTTC.

This clonotype has only one observation. The chain couples TRBV7-9 to TRBJ1-6; 9 bases agree with TRBD1. V trimming: 5 bases; J trimming: 9 bases; junction bases outside the gene matches: 8. The CDR3 is 15 amino acids. Germline V gene lookup returns CDR1 SEHNR and CDR2 FQNEAQ (reference sequence). In DNA, the CDR3 is TGTGCCAGCAGCCCCCAGGGACAGGGCGTTTCACCCCTCCACTTT. It yields the protein CASSPQGQGVSPLHF. Supplemented by reference TRBV7-9 and TRBJ1-6, the full variable domain reads DTGVSQNPRHKITKRGQNVTFRCDPISEHNRLYWYRQTLGQGPEFLTYFQNEAQLEKSRLLSDRFSAERPKGSFSTLEIQRTEQGDSAMYLCASSPQGQGVSPLHFGNGTRLTVT.

The table lists this clonotype with a few counts. This chain joins TRBV19 and TRBJ1-2, with 9 bases identical to TRBD1. The CDR3 extends over 15 amino acids. Germline V gives CDR1 LNHDA, CDR2 SQIVND (reference sequence). The junction had 12 bases not matched to a gene; V was cut back by 6 bases and J by 7 bases. In nucleotides, the CDR3 is TGTGCCAGTAGAGACGGGACAGGGCAGCCAGGTGGCTACACCTTC. Its translation is CASRDGTGQPGGYTF.

This clonotype was recorded many times. V and J are TRBV15 and TRBJ2-2, with no clear D. The CDR3 runs 14 residues. V lost 0 bases and J 6 bases, leaving 8 bases between the germline ends. Per the germline V gene, CDR1 is LNHNV and CDR2 is YYDKDF (reference sequence). The CDR3 spells CATSRDRGSGELFF. The DNA for the CDR3 is TGTGCCACCAGCAGAGACCGTGGTTCCGGGGAGCTGTTTTTT.

With respect to this clonotype: This could be a read error, since a much larger clone is one nucleotide away. This sequence joins TRBV20-1 and TRBJ2-7; D is possibly TRBD1 (6 bases). The CDR3 is 15 residues long. Germline assignment: CDR1 DFQATT and CDR2 SNEGSKA (reference sequence). The CDR3 loop is CSARGASASSYERYF. In DNA form, the CDR3 reads TGCAGTGCTAGGGGGGCGTCAGCGAGCTCCTACGAGCGGTACTTC.

Points on this clonotype: A much larger clone differs by one base, so this may be a read error. V is TRBV27 and J is TRBJ1-1, with 7 bases identical to TRBD1. The germline gives CDR1 MNHEY, CDR2 SMNVEV (reference sequence). The CDR3 runs to 13 residues. This CDR3 reads CASTLRGGTEALF. The CDR3 DNA reads as TGTGCCAGCACCTTAAGAGGGGGCACTGAAGCTCTCTTT.

The gene calls are TRBV2 and TRBJ2-2; 9 bases map to TRBD1. The ends lost 6 bases at V and 6 bases at J; junction bases unmatched: 17. Germline V gene data show CDR1 as SNHLY and CDR2 as FYNNEI. The CDR3 has 18 amino acids. The CDR3 DNA sequence: TGTGCCAGCAGCGAATCACAAGGACAGGGGAGCCTAGCCGGGGAGCTGTTTTTT. Translating gives CASSESQGQGSLAGELFF.

The chain employs TRBV7-9 and TRBJ1-2, with 8 bases matching TRBD1. V gave up 4 bases and J gave up 4 bases; unmatched junction bases: 8. Germline CDR1 SEHNR, CDR2 FQNEAQ (reference sequence). The CDR3 has 15 amino acids. CDR3 in amino acids: CASSSSGGSGYGYTF. As DNA, the CDR3 is TGTGCCAGCAGCTCGTCAGGGGGCTCCGGCTATGGCTACACCTTC.

This clonotype has only a few counts. The V call is TRBV2, the J call TRBJ1-1, with TRBD1 matching 7 bases. The germline V gene encodes CDR1 SNHLY and CDR2 FYNNEI. V was pared by 6 bases and J by 5 bases, with 9 bases of the junction left unmatched. CDR3 length: 14 amino acids. This CDR3 is CASRTGQGRTEAFF. Here the CDR3 DNA reads TGTGCCAGCAGGACAGGGCAGGGGAGAACTGAAGCTTTCTTT.

At least ten counts were recorded for this clonotype. This chain connects TRBV7-8 to TRBJ1-5; tentatively, D is TRBD1 (5 bases). With 2 bases removed from V and 7 bases from J, the gap between germline ends came to 18 bases. Germline values: CDR1 SGHVS, CDR2 FQNEAQ. The CDR3 is 16 amino acids. The CDR3 DNA reads TGTGCCAGCAGCTTATTTTCCAGGGTAAAGAAGCAGCCCCAGCATTTT. Protein sequence: CASSLFSRVKKQPQHF. Full variable domain (outside the CDR3, taken from reference TRBV7-8 and TRBJ1-5): GAGVSQSPRYKVAKRGQDVALRCDPISGHVSLFWYQQALGQGPEFLTYFQNEAQLDKSGLPSDRFFAERPEGSVSTLKIQRTQQEDSAVYLCASSLFSRVKKQPQHFGDGTRLSIL.

V gene TRBV24-1 combines with J gene TRBJ2-5, with unresolved D. Germline assignment: CDR1 KGHDR and CDR2 SFDVKD. The CDR3 runs to 13 residues. Trimming removed 4 bases at V and 5 bases at J, with 10 bases between. CDR3 region: CATSDPARETQYF. CDR3 nucleotide sequence: TGTGCCACCAGTGACCCCGCCAGGGAGACCCAGTACTTC.

V gene TRBV12-3 or TRBV12-4 combines with J gene TRBJ1-1; D gene uncertain. The CDR3 has 14 amino acids. Trimming pared 2 bases from V and 0 bases from J, leaving 7 bases between. DNA for the CDR3: TGTGCCAGCAGTTTATGGGGAATGAACACTGAAGCTTTCTTT. Protein: CASSLWGMNTEAFF.

Worth noting for this clonotype: This may come from a read error, since a much larger clone is one base off. This chain connects TRBV2 to TRBJ2-5; 7 bases are shared with TRBD1. This CDR3 comprises 13 residues. Germline CDR1 reads SNHLY; CDR2 reads FYNNEI. V gave up 7 bases and J gave up 1 base; unmatched junction bases: 3. The DNA for the CDR3 is TGTGCCAGCATCGGACAGGCCCAAGAGACCCAGTACTTC. It is translated as CASIGQAQETQYF. The whole variable domain, filled in from reference TRBV2 and TRBJ2-5, reads EPEVTQTPSHQVTQMGQEVILRCVPISNHLYFYWYRQILGQKVEFLVSFYNNEISEKSEIFDDQFSVERPDGSNFTLKIRSTKLEDSAMYFCASIGQAQETQYFGPGTRLLVL.

About this clonotype itself: A junction boundary mismatches the germline segment, possibly from a read error. The V gene is TRBV7-7, the J gene TRBJ2-5, with TRBD1 identical over 9 bases. CDR3 length equals 15 residues. Germline V gene lookup returns CDR1 SSHAT and CDR2 FNYEAQ (reference sequence). Written as DNA, the CDR3 is TGTGCTAGCAGCCCGGACAGGGGAGGTTTAGAGACCCAGTACTTC. This codes for CASSPDRGGLETQYF.

Note on this clonotype: At one end the junction does not follow the germline gene, possibly because of a read error. This sequence joins TRBV9 and TRBJ2-7; D is unresolved. CDR1 SGDLS and CDR2 YYNGEE come from the germline V gene. The CDR3 is 12 residues long. CDR3 region: CASSEPGYEQYF. CDR3 nucleotide sequence: TGCGCCAGCAGTGAGCCCGGGTACGAGCAGTACTTC.